The 30 T cell receptor delta chains below were found in one sample sequenced in a study of Vδ1+ human thymocytes. Antigens of these TCRs are unknown. General study points: Thymic TRG and TRD repertoires appeared highly polyclonal.

Extracted RNA was reverse transcribed into cDNA. The CDR3 regions were amplified by multiplex PCR from V-gene primers to a constant-region primer. TCRdb re-called the multiplex PCR reads via CATT. This sample carries approximately 58,000 delta-chain clones, roughly 16% of them seen once, and the ten largest clones take over 0.35%. Sequenced sample: Vdelta1+ gamma-delta thymocytes from the thymus. Subset: FACS-sorted CD3+ TCRalphabeta- TCRVdelta1+ TCRVdelta2- thymocytes. The source is a girl under three years old who had congenital heart surgery.

A note on this clone: Other nucleotide sequences from this sample produce the same CDR3. The rearrangement uses TRDV2 and TRDJ3; 9 bases fit TRDD3. CDR3 length: 20 residues. V was pared by 7 bases and J by 1 base, with 16 bases of the junction left unmatched. Germline V gene data show CDR1 as GEAIGNYY and CDR2 as EKD. The CDR3 DNA follows: TGTGCCTGCTCTACTGGGGGACTCCTGGGTGGGTCCTGGGACACCCGACAGATGTTTTTC. It specifies CACSTGGLLGGSWDTRQMFF.

This clone has only a few counts. V is TRDV1 and J is TRDJ1; D might be TRDD2 or TRDD3, each matching 5 bases. The CDR3 totals 21 residues. V shed 3 bases and J shed 2 bases, with 31 bases lying between them. Germline values: CDR1 TSWWSYY, CDR2 QGS. CDR3: CALGELPSTRGPTLETDKLIF. The CDR3 nucleotides are TGTGCTCTTGGGGAGCTCCCCAGTACCCGGGGACCTACCTTAGAGACCGATAAACTCATCTTT.

The sample holds a few counts of this clone. The chain joins TRDV1 to TRDJ1; 7 nucleotides agree with TRDD2. This CDR3 is built from 20 residues. Germline lookup yields CDR1 TSWWSYY and CDR2 QGS. J lost 6 bases, V lost 3 bases, and 25 bases had no gene match. The CDR3 sequence is CALGDLPFLRGLRGCHKLIF. CDR3 nucleotide sequence: TGTGCTCTTGGGGACCTTCCCTTCCTGCGCGGGCTACGCGGGTGCCATAAACTCATCTTT.

Details on this clone: The junction and the germline gene differ at one end; a read error may be behind it. The V gene is TRDV1, the J gene TRDJ1; a possible D gene is TRDD3 (5 bases). Germline-derived CDR1 and CDR2 are TSWWSYY and QGS. The CDR3 contains 18 residues. CDR3 region: CALGELTVHGGYTDKLIF. The CDR3 region has the DNA TGTGCCCTTGGGGAGCTGACCGTCCACGGGGGGTACACCGATAAACTCATCTTT.

This clone has a handful of counts. This chain connects TRDV1 to TRDJ1; D unresolved. CDR1 is TSWWSYY and CDR2 is QGS in the germline V gene. The V gene lost 3 bases and the J gene lost 1 base, with 12 bases spanning the gap. This CDR3 comprises 15 residues. The CDR3 nucleotides are TGTGCTCTTGGGGATCGTTCCCCGAGCACCGATAAACTCATCTTT. Its protein is CALGDRSPSTDKLIF.

The chain joins TRDV1 to TRDJ1; 9 bases align to TRDD3. V was clipped by 8 bases and J by 0 bases; unmatched bases: 31. Germline V gives CDR1 TSWWSYY, CDR2 QGS. The CDR3 runs to 23 residues. The CDR3 sequence is CALTSAHRTYELGDRTHTDKLIF. Here the CDR3 DNA reads TGTGCTCTTACATCTGCCCATCGAACCTACGAACTGGGGGACCGGACCCACACCGATAAACTCATCTTT.

The chain uses TRDV1 and TRDJ1; 10 bases are a match to TRDD3. Germline V lookup: CDR1 TSWWSYY, CDR2 QGS. V dropped 3 bases and J dropped 3; count of bases not matched to a gene: 10. The CDR3 is 17 residues long. CDR3 sequence reads: CALGESPPGGYADKLIF. The CDR3 nucleotides are TGTGCTCTTGGGGAGAGTCCCCCGGGGGGATACGCCGATAAACTCATCTTT.

The chain is built from TRDV1 and TRDJ1; tentatively, D is TRDD2 (9 bases). This CDR3 has 22 residues. V was pared by 1 base and J by 2 bases, with 32 bases between. Per the germline V gene, CDR1 is TSWWSYY and CDR2 is QGS. The CDR3 region has the DNA TGTGCTCTTGGGGAACCGGGCCTTCCTACGTGCCATGGGGGGATATCAACCGATAAACTCATCTTT. Residues: CALGEPGLPTCHGGISTDKLIF.

This clone was seen more than once but under ten times. The chain recombines TRDV1 with TRDJ1; 9 nucleotides align to TRDD3. This CDR3 region has 20 residues. Germline V gene lookup returns CDR1 TSWWSYY and CDR2 QGS. The V gene end was trimmed by 0 bases and the J gene end by 1 base; junction bases not matched to a gene: 15. The CDR3 DNA is TGTGCTCTTGGGGAACTAAAGAGGGGATACGCCCGATCCCCCACCGATAAACTCATCTTT. Encoded protein: CALGELKRGYARSPTDKLIF.

The J gene is TRDJ1, the V gene TRDV1; 7 positions agree with TRDD3. V gave up 0 bases and J gave up 0 bases; unmatched junction bases: 13. This CDR3 is built from 19 residues. Germline CDR1 TSWWSYY, CDR2 QGS. CDR3 protein: CALGELARRTGEYTDKLIF. The CDR3 bases are TGTGCTCTTGGGGAACTGGCCCGACGGACTGGGGAGTACACCGATAAACTCATCTTT.

This clone appeared a few times. The limits of the CDR3 on the DNA are not certain, so only TCRdb's listed CDR3 is given. V usage is TRAV29/DV5 and J usage is TRDJ1; the table assigns TRDD3, which was not confirmed against the DNA. The CDR3 length is 25 residues, termini included. The germline gives CDR1 NSMFDY, CDR2 ISSIKDK. The CDR3: CSVLLCSKGFSYDYWGIRLADKLIF.

This clone appeared a few times. Within the sample, other DNA sequences also encode this same CDR3. The chain joins TRDV1 to TRDJ1; D remains unclear. Germline V gene lookup returns CDR1 TSWWSYY and CDR2 QGS. V shed 3 bases and J shed 0 bases, with 11 bases lying between them. The CDR3 length is 15 residues. The CDR3 sequence: CALGEGTGYTDKLIF. DNA of the CDR3: TGTGCTCTTGGGGAGGGAACGGGGTACACCGATAAACTCATCTTT.

A few counts support this clone. An end of the junction differs from the germline gene, which may be a read error. This chain joins TRDV1 and TRDJ1; D is unresolved. CDR3 length: 16 amino acids. Germline assignment: CDR1 TSWWSYY and CDR2 QGS. The CDR3 here is CALVEQRWCRTDKLIF. The CDR3 bases are TGTGCTCTTGTGGAACAACGGTGGTGTCGCACCGATAAACTCATCTTT.

J is TRDJ1 and V is TRDV1, with 11 bases matching TRDD3. CDR3 length equals 19 residues. The V and J ends lost 6 bases and 0 bases, in that order; junction bases with no gene match: 15. Germline CDR1 and CDR2: TSWWSYY and QGS. The CDR3 loop reads CALGQIWGIRPEYTDKLIF. DNA of the CDR3: TGTGCTCTTGGCCAAATATGGGGGATACGGCCCGAATACACCGATAAACTCATCTTT.

Only a few counts were recorded for this clone. V is TRDV1 and J is TRDJ1; 8 bases match TRDD3. This CDR3 contains 18 residues. Germline CDR1 and CDR2: TSWWSYY and QGS. V lost 5 bases, J lost 0 bases, and 14 bases stayed unmatched. In DNA form, the CDR3 reads TGTGCTCTTGGGTTCTTAGTGGGGGATTCCGTGTACACCGATAAACTCATCTTT. It is translated as CALGFLVGDSVYTDKLIF.

This clone appeared a few times. The rearrangement uses TRDV1 and TRDJ1; possible D gene TRDD3, 9 bases. Between the trimmed V and J ends, which lost 3 bases and 2 bases, there was a span of 28 bases. Looked up from germline, CDR1 is TSWWSYY and CDR2 is QGS. CDR3 length equals 20 residues. The CDR3, as DNA: TGTGCTCTTGGGGAGCCTATTCTTCCTACGTGCGGGGATACGACCGATAAACTCATCTTT. Its translation: CALGEPILPTCGDTTDKLIF.

This clone was picked up a small number of times. Its ends do not fully match the called genes, so a read error is possible. Other DNA variants within this sample encode the same CDR3. The J gene is TRDJ1, the V gene TRDV2; 8 positions match TRDD3. There are 15 residues in the CDR3. CDR1 and CDR2 from the germline V gene are GEAIGNYY and EKD. The CDR3 here is CACDTWGINTDKLIF. CDR3 nucleotide sequence: TGTGCCTGCGACACATGGGGGATTAACACCGATAAACTCATCTTT.

This rearrangement joins TRDV1 to TRDJ1; TRDD3 agrees at 9 bases. The junction had 24 bases not matched to a gene; V was cut back by 6 bases and J by 1 base. The CDR3 consists of 21 residues. From germline, CDR1 is TSWWSYY and CDR2 QGS. As DNA, the CDR3 is TGTGCTCTTGGAAGACACTCTAAGTACTGGGGGACACGGCTCTTCACCGATAAACTCATCTTT. Translating gives CALGRHSKYWGTRLFTDKLIF.

In its sample, this clone was seen a few times. V usage is TRDV1 and J usage is TRDJ1, with 11 positions matching TRDD3. The CDR3 runs 21 residues. The germline V gene encodes CDR1 TSWWSYY and CDR2 QGS. V lost 5 bases and J lost 2; bases outside the gene matches: 22. The CDR3 is CALGLRPVPSGGYASTDKLIF. Here the CDR3 DNA reads TGTGCTCTTGGGCTACGACCTGTTCCTAGTGGGGGATACGCATCAACCGATAAACTCATCTTT.

This clone was observed a handful of times. The genes are TRDV1 and TRDJ1; 7 positions match TRDD3. The CDR3 is made up of 18 amino acids. The ends lost 1 base at V and 0 bases at J; junction bases unmatched: 11. CDR1 is TSWWSYY, CDR2 QGS, per germline. The CDR3 nucleotides read TGTGCTCTTGGGGAACGGGGGGGTACTGGGGACCACACCGATAAACTCATCTTT. This translates into CALGERGGTGDHTDKLIF.

This chain joins TRDV1 and TRDJ1, with D unclear. The CDR3 length is 18 residues. Trimming stripped 4 bases from V and 2 bases from J, with 23 bases between. Germline V lookup: CDR1 TSWWSYY, CDR2 QGS. For the CDR3, the DNA is TGTGCTCTTGGGGCCCCGAGAGGCGGTCCGTTGACGACCGATAAACTCATCTTT. Protein sequence: CALGAPRGGPLTTDKLIF.

This chain links TRDV1 with TRDJ1, with 13 nucleotides matching TRDD3. V was pared by 2 bases and J by 0 bases, with 15 bases of the junction left unmatched. Germline lookup yields CDR1 TSWWSYY and CDR2 QGS. The CDR3 has 21 residues. The DNA of the CDR3 is TGTGCTCTTGGGGAATCGACTCCTACCGGTACTGGGGGATACGACACCGATAAACTCATCTTT. Translation: CALGESTPTGTGGYDTDKLIF.

The sample holds a few counts of this clone. The genes are TRDV1 and TRDJ1, with TRDD2 identical over 7 bases. The V gene end was trimmed by 4 bases and the J gene end by 0 bases; junction bases not matched to a gene: 29. CDR3 length equals 23 residues. Per germline, CDR1 TSWWSYY and CDR2 QGS. The CDR3 bases are TGTGCTCTTGGGGTCTCCTATTCCTACCCCAGGCGGGAGCGACCCCAGTACACCGATAAACTCATCTTT. Amino acid sequence: CALGVSYSYPRRERPQYTDKLIF.

This clone was counted a few times. The rearrangement links TRDV1 to TRDJ1; 10 bases match TRDD3. The trim removed 2 bases at V and 1 base at J, leaving 37 bases unmatched. Germline CDR1 is TSWWSYY and CDR2 is QGS. This CDR3 is 27 amino acids long. CDR3 protein: CALGESLLPVGDTSTLVGWDFTDKLIF. CDR3 in DNA: TGTGCTCTTGGGGAATCCTTACTGCCCGTGGGGGATACTTCCACCTTGGTAGGATGGGACTTCACCGATAAACTCATCTTT.

This clone came up a few times. The chain combines TRDV1 with TRDJ1; 9 bases align to TRDD3. V lost 5 bases and J lost 1; bases outside the gene matches: 14. There are 18 residues in the CDR3. The germline CDR1 and CDR2 sequences are TSWWSYY and QGS. Written as DNA, the CDR3 is TGTGCTCTTGGGTACAAGATACTGGGGGACCTCGGCACCGATAAACTCATCTTT. The encoded protein is CALGYKILGDLGTDKLIF.

The chain links TRDV1 to TRDJ1; 11 nucleotides align to TRDD3. CDR3 length equals 17 residues. CDR1 TSWWSYY and CDR2 QGS come from the germline V gene. Trimming at V came to 4 bases and at J to 4 bases, leaving 11 bases not matched to a gene. The CDR3 bases are TGTGCTCTTGGGGTTTCTTCTCACTGGGGGATAATCGATAAACTCATCTTT. It codes for CALGVSSHWGIIDKLIF.

This clone was detected a few times. The chain joins TRDV2 to TRDJ1, with 8 bases that match TRDD3. CDR1 is GEAIGNYY and CDR2 is EKD in the germline V gene. This CDR3 has 19 residues. After removal of 0 bases from V and 3 bases from J, the junction contained 17 bases not matched to a gene. CDR3: CACDTEYWGPPQCSDKLIF. The CDR3 DNA reads as TGTGCCTGTGACACCGAGTACTGGGGGCCCCCCCAGTGTTCCGATAAACTCATCTTT.

This clone has just a few counts. The chain is built from TRDV1 and TRDJ1, with 13 positions matching TRDD3. The CDR3 is made up of 24 amino acids. Unmatched junction bases numbered 28, after V lost 2 bases and J lost 4 bases. Germline CDR1 TSWWSYY, CDR2 QGS. CDR3 nucleotides: TGTGCTCTTGGGGAAACTTCCTACGATCCTTACTGGGGGATACGGAGTCTAGGGCTCGATAAACTCATCTTT. Translated: CALGETSYDPYWGIRSLGLDKLIF.

This clone was observed a few times. The rearrangement uses TRDV2 and TRDJ2, with 8 bases lining up with TRDD3. The ends lost 1 base at V and 2 bases at J; junction bases unmatched: 29. Germline V gene data show CDR1 as GEAIGNYY and CDR2 as EKD. The CDR3 totals 24 residues. The CDR3 coding sequence is TGTGCCTGTGACACTCGCCTGGAAGCCCTGCGCTTTACTGGGGGTTTCCTCTTGACAGCACAACTCTTCTTT. As protein: CACDTRLEALRFTGGFLLTAQLFF.

The V call is TRDV1, the J call TRDJ1; D is tentatively TRDD2 or TRDD3 (5 bases each). This CDR3 is built from 21 residues. Germline V gene lookup returns CDR1 TSWWSYY and CDR2 QGS. Trimming stripped 0 bases from V and 0 bases from J, with 26 bases between. The CDR3 DNA reads as TGTGCTCTTGGGGAACTTCGGATTCCCACTGCCTTCTGGGCGTACACCGATAAACTCATCTTT. Protein: CALGELRIPTAFWAYTDKLIF.